Shown below are 16 T cell receptor beta chains from a single sample sequenced in a study of blood T cell repertoires in COVID-19. TCRdb's copy holds only in-frame clones and misses some; the assay was immunoSEQ multiplex PCR. The sample contains around 250,000 clones, about 91% of which appear only once. The source material was PBMCs or T cells enriched from blood (not recorded which). The receptor set was obtained from a woman between 40 and 55 years old with acute COVID-19.

V usage is TRBV10-2 and J usage is TRBJ1-3, with D possibly matching TRBD1 (6 bases). The CDR3 length is 14 residues. Per germline, CDR1 WSHSY and CDR2 SAAADI. With 3 bases removed from V and 3 bases from J, the gap between germline ends came to 9 bases. CDR3 protein: CASSEQGFGNTIYF. CDR3 DNA: TGCGCCAGCAGTGAACAGGGATTTGGAAACACCATATATTTT.

Here the CDR3 DNA reads TGCGCCAGCAGCCAAGTTTTGGCTAGCGGATACAATGAGCAGTTCTTC. The encoded protein is CASSQVLASGYNEQFF. The chain uses TRBV4-1 and TRBJ2-1; TRBD2 matches 7 bases. This CDR3 contains 16 residues. V dropped 1 base and J dropped 4; count of bases not matched to a gene: 7. The germline CDR1 and CDR2 sequences are MGHRA and YSYEKL.

The CDR3 sequence: CASSPDRSYGYTF. The CDR3 DNA is TGTGCCAGCAGCCCCGACAGATCCTATGGCTACACCTTC. The chain employs TRBV2 and TRBJ1-2; weak D call: TRBD1 (5 bases). V lost 6 bases and J lost 4, with 12 bases in between. The CDR3 spans 13 residues. Germline assignment: CDR1 SNHLY and CDR2 FYNNEI.

This chain connects TRBV7-3 to TRBJ2-1; 14 bases align to TRBD2. CDR3 length equals 15 residues. Germline CDR1 reads SGHTA; CDR2 reads FQGTGA. The junction had 5 bases not matched to a gene; V was cut back by 3 bases and J by 10 bases. The CDR3 bases are TGTGCCAGCAGCTTGGTGGGACTAGCGGGAGTCGAGCAGTTCTTC. This gives the protein CASSLVGLAGVEQFF.

A single count supports this clone. This rearrangement joins TRBV28 to TRBJ1-5; TRBD1 might be the D (6 bases). Germline CDR1 is MDHEN and CDR2 is SYDVKM. The CDR3 is 19 residues long. The V end was cut by 3 bases, the J end by 0 bases, with 21 bases between. DNA for the CDR3: TGTGCCAGCAGTTTGTTTCTGTCCCGTCAGGGGCCTAGCAATCAGCCCCAGCATTTT. Amino acid sequence: CASSLFLSRQGPSNQPQHF.

The chain employs TRBV9 and TRBJ1-1; D call uncertain. From germline, CDR1 is SGDLS and CDR2 YYNGEE. Trimming cost V 0 bases and J 4 bases, with 10 bases left between them. The CDR3 runs to 14 residues. CDR3 in DNA: TGTGCCAGCAGCGTAGTAAGTGCGAGCACTGAAGCTTTCTTT. This translates into CASSVVSASTEAFF.

The chain is built from TRBV7-9 and TRBJ2-7; 7 nucleotides agree with TRBD1. This CDR3 is 16 amino acids long. Germline trimming cut 3 bases from V and 0 bases from J; bases unmatched to any gene: 8. From germline, CDR1 is SEHNR and CDR2 FQNEAQ (reference sequence). The CDR3 is CASSFLKGASSYEQYF. The DNA for the CDR3 is TGTGCCAGCAGCTTTTTGAAGGGGGCTTCCTCCTACGAGCAGTACTTC.

This chain connects TRBV7-8 to TRBJ1-2, with 8 bases aligning to TRBD1. CDR3 length equals 15 residues. V was pared by 5 bases and J by 4 bases, with 9 bases of the junction left unmatched. Germline V gives CDR1 SGHVS, CDR2 FQNEAQ. CDR3 sequence (DNA): TGTGCCAGCAGCCCCCGGCTGGGACAGGCCTATGGCTACACCTTC. This codes for CASSPRLGQAYGYTF.

The gene calls are TRBV7-2 and TRBJ2-1; TRBD2 matches 11 bases. The CDR3 is made up of 15 amino acids. V shed 6 bases, J shed 8 bases, and the junction held 9 bases outside the gene matches. Germline CDR1 SGHTA, CDR2 FQGNSA. The CDR3 region is CASRRTSGSIDEQFF. The CDR3 DNA reads as TGTGCCAGCAGACGCACTAGCGGGAGTATCGATGAGCAGTTCTTC.

The chain is built from TRBV3-1 (or the pseudogene TRBV3-2) and TRBJ2-7; 7 positions agree with TRBD2. Germline V gene sequence: CDR1 LGHDT, CDR2 YNNKEL (reference sequence). CDR3 size: 17 residues. J was trimmed by 2 bases and V by 3 bases; bases with no gene match: 13. The DNA of the CDR3 is TGTGCCAGCAGCCAGATGGGGCCGGGGGACTATCCCTACGAGCAGTACTTC. Translation gives CASSQMGPGDYPYEQYF.

This chain connects TRBV3-1 (or the pseudogene TRBV3-2) to TRBJ2-3; weak D call: TRBD2 (6 bases). The germline V and J ends were trimmed by 1 base and 2 bases, with 10 bases remaining between them. Germline V gene lookup returns CDR1 LGHDT and CDR2 YNNKEL (reference sequence). The length of the CDR3 is 15 residues. CDR3 protein: CASSQVAGNTDTQYF. CDR3 coding DNA: TGTGCCAGCAGCCAAGTGGCGGGAAACACAGATACGCAGTATTTT.

V usage is TRBV5-1 and J usage is TRBJ2-7; 8 bases align to TRBD2. The CDR3 is 16 residues long. V dropped 0 bases and J dropped 4; count of bases not matched to a gene: 9. Germline V gene lookup returns CDR1 SGHRS and CDR2 YFSETQ. DNA for the CDR3: TGCGCCAGCAGCTTGGATACGGGAGCGGGAGTGTACGAGCAGTACTTC. Protein sequence: CASSLDTGAGVYEQYF.

This clone was seen a handful of times. This rearrangement joins TRBV18 to TRBJ1-4, with 8 bases aligning to TRBD1. The CDR3 contains 15 residues. The trim removed 5 bases at V and 7 bases at J, leaving 9 bases unmatched. Germline lookup yields CDR1 KGHSH and CDR2 LQKENI. CDR3 in amino acids: CASSGSGGETEKLFF. The CDR3 DNA reads as TGTGCCAGCTCAGGGTCAGGGGGCGAGACTGAAAAACTGTTTTTT. The full variable domain, its missing parts supplied by reference TRBV18 and TRBJ1-4, is NAGVMQNPRHLVRRRGQEARLRCSPMKGHSHVYWYRQLPEEGLKFMVYLQKENIIDESGMPKERFSAEFPKEGPSILRIQQVVRGDSAAYFCASSGSGGETEKLFFGSGTQLSVL.

The chain recombines TRBV12-5 with TRBJ1-2; 8 nucleotides agree with TRBD1. This CDR3 region has 13 residues. The V segment lost 9 bases and the J segment 6 bases; nucleotides outside the gene matches: 9. Germline-derived CDR1 and CDR2 are LGHNT and FRNRAP. The CDR3 DNA follows: TGTGCTAGCGGTGACAGGGGAGTAGATGGCTACACCTTC. This encodes CASGDRGVDGYTF.

The chain has TRBV5-4 and TRBJ2-7; D uncertain. Trimming left V 0 bases short and J 0 bases short, with 7 bases between. CDR3 size: 14 residues. Germline CDR1 SGHNT, CDR2 YYREEE (reference sequence). The CDR3 spells CASSLAGLSYEQYF. For the CDR3, the DNA is TGTGCCAGCAGCTTGGCGGGTCTCTCCTACGAGCAGTACTTC.

There are a few counts of this clone. This sequence joins TRBV7-9 and TRBJ1-1, with D possibly matching TRBD1 (6 bases). This CDR3 is 14 amino acids long. V lost 4 bases, J lost 7 bases, and 16 bases lay in between. The V gene's germline CDR1 is SEHNR and CDR2 FQNEAQ (reference sequence). CDR3 sequence reads: CASSSHREIFEAFF. Here the CDR3 DNA reads TGTGCCAGCAGCTCACACAGGGAGATATTTGAAGCTTTCTTT.